This T cell receptor beta chain was documented in a study of T-cell memory formation after mild COVID-19. MiXCR, run by TCRdb on the 5' RACE reads, gives a single entry per CDR3 protein. Of about 57,000 distinct CDR3 sequences detected, approximately 12% appear once; the ten largest clones hold around 23%. This clonotype was detected only a few times. Antigen specificity is unknown. The CDR3 is 15 residues long. Per the germline V gene, CDR1 is SGHTA and CDR2 is FQGNSA. V lost 5 bases to trimming and J lost 2 bases; unmatched junction nucleotides: 5. Study-wide findings and caveats: Contracting CD4+ clones were located mainly in CM and EM, and CD8+ clones in EMRA.

The sequencing sample was made of PBMCs or a T cell subset sorted from them (not recorded which). This sequence originates from a man aged 18 to 30 who had mild COVID-19 (a few samples of this study predate the infection). Cell type and time point are not known. The genes are TRBV7-2 and TRBJ2-3, with 9 bases matching TRBD2. CDR3 in amino acids: CASSLGLAHTDTQYF. CDR3 nucleotides: TGTGCCAGCAGCCTCGGACTAGCGCACACAGATACGCAGTATTTT.